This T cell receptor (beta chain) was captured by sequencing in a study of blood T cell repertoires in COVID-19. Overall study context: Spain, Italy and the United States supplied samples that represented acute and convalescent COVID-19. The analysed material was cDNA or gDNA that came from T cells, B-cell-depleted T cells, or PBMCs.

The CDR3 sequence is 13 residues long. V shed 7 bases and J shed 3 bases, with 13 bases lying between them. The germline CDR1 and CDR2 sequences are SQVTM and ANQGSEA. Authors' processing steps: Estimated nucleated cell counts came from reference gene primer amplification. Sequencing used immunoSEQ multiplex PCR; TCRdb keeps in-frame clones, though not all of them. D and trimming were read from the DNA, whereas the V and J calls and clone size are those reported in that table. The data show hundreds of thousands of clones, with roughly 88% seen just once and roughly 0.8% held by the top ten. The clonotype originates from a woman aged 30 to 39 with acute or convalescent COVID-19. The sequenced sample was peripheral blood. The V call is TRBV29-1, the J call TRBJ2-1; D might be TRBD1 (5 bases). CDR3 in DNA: TGCAGCGCCCTGACAGATAACTACAATGAGCAGTTCTTC. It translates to CSALTDNYNEQFF.